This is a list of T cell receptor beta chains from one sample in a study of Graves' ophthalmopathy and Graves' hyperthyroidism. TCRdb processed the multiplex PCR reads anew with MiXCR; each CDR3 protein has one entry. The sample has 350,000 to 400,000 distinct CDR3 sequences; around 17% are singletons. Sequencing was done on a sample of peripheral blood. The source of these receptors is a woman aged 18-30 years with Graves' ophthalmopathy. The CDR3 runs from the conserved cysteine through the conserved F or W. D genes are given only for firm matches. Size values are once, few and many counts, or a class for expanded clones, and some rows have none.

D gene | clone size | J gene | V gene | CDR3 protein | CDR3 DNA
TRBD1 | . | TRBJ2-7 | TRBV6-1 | CASSSSRTGGYEQYF | TGTGCCAGCAGTAGCTCTAGGACAGGGGGTTACGAGCAGTACTTC
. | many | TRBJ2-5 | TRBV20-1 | CSARVSGTRETQYF | TGCAGTGCTAGAGTATCCGGGACGAGAGAGACCCAGTACTTC
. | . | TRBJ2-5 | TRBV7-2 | CASSLSGYETQYF | TGTGCCAGCAGCTTGTCCGGGTACGAGACCCAGTACTTC
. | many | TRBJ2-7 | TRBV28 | CASSPKASFFSYEQYF | TGTGCCAGCAGTCCTAAGGCTAGCTTCTTCTCCTACGAGCAGTACTTC
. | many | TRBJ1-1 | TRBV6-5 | CASSYSGGVEAFF | TGTGCCAGCAGTTACTCAGGTGGAGTTGAAGCTTTCTTT
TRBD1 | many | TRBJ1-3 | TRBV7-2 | CASSLQGRGGNTIYF | TGTGCCAGCAGCCTACAGGGGCGAGGTGGAAACACCATATATTTT
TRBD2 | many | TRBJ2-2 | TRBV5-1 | CASSLVAGATGELFF | TGCGCCAGCAGCTTGGTAGCGGGGGCTACCGGGGAGCTGTTTTTT
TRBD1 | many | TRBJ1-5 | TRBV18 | CASSPGQGGQPQHF | TGTGCCAGCAGTCCGGGACAGGGAGGTCAGCCCCAGCATTTT
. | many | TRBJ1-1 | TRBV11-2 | CASSSRGQLNTEAFF | TGTGCCAGCAGCTCGCGGGGGCAACTGAACACTGAAGCTTTCTTT
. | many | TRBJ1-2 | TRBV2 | CASSEWAGNGYTF | TGTGCCAGCAGTGAATGGGCAGGGAATGGCTACACCTTC
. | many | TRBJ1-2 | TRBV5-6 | CGSSLGQDYGYTF | TGTGGCAGCAGCTTGGGGCAGGACTATGGCTACACCTTC
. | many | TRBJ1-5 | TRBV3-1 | CASSHRTLNQPQHF | TGTGCCAGCAGCCACCGGACTCTCAATCAGCCCCAGCATTTT
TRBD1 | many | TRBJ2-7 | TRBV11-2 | CASSLDRQGFYEQYF | TGTGCCAGCAGCTTAGATCGACAGGGGTTCTACGAGCAGTACTTC
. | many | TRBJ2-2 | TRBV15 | CATRTGEDTGELFF | TGTGCCACCAGAACAGGGGAGGACACCGGGGAGCTGTTTTTT
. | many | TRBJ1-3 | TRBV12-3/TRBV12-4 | CASSWDGGSSGNTIYF | TGTGCCAGCAGTTGGGACGGGGGAAGCTCTGGAAACACCATATATTTT
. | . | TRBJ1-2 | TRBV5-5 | CASSLSLGSYGYTF | TGTGCCAGCAGCTTGAGCCTCGGGTCCTATGGCTACACCTTC
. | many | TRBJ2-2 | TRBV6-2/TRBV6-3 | CASSAASTGELFF | TGTGCCAGCAGTGCCGCCTCTACCGGGGAGCTGTTTTTT
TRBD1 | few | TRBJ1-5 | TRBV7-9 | CASSSTTGAGQPQHF | TGTGCCAGCAGCTCAACTACAGGGGCCGGGCAGCCCCAGCATTTT
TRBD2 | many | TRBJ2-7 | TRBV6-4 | CASSDDPLAGKSYEQYF | TGTGCCAGCAGCGACGACCCATTAGCGGGAAAGTCCTACGAGCAGTACTTC
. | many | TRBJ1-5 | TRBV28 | CASSLPSLGRDSNQPQHF | TGTGCCAGCAGTTTGCCCTCCCTGGGGCGGGATAGCAATCAGCCCCAGCATTTT
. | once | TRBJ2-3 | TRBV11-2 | CASWDGEKTQYF | TGTGCCAGCTGGGACGGGGAGAAGACGCAGTATTTT
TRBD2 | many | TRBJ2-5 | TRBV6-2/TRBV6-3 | CASSNSRLAGGPGQETQYF | TGTGCCAGCAGTAACTCCCGACTAGCGGGGGGGCCGGGGCAAGAGACCCAGTACTTC
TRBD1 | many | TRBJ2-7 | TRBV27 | CASSLSGTGLYEQYF | TGTGCCAGCAGTTTATCCGGGACAGGGCTCTACGAGCAGTACTTC
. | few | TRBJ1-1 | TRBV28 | CASDAYNTEAFF | TGTGCCAGCGATGCATATAACACTGAAGCTTTCTTT
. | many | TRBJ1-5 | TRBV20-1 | CSARGEGYGTQPQHF | TGCAGTGCTAGAGGGGAGGGGTACGGTACTCAGCCCCAGCATTTT
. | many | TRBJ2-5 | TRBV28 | CASSNPRVYQETQYF | TGTGCCAGCAGTAACCCCAGGGTGTATCAAGAGACCCAGTACTTC
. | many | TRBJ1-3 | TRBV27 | CASKPGSIGNTIYF | TGTGCCAGCAAACCCGGCTCGATCGGAAACACCATATATTTT
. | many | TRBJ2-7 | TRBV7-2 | CASSYLTDLEQYF | TGTGCCAGCAGCTATTTAACAGACCTCGAGCAGTACTTC
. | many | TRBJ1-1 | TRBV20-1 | CSAIFREGVTEAFF | TGCAGTGCTATCTTCAGGGAAGGAGTCACTGAAGCTTTCTTT
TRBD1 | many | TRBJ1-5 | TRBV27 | CASSRIGTGWQPQHF | TGTGCCAGCAGCAGAATTGGGACAGGGTGGCAGCCCCAGCATTTT
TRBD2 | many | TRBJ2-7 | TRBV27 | CASSLSRGLAGEAQYF | TGTGCCAGCAGTTTATCGAGGGGGCTAGCGGGAGAAGCGCAGTACTTC
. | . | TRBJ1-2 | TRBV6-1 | CASSDTGGYTF | TGTGCCAGCAGCGACACTGGTGGCTACACCTTC
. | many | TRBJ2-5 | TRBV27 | CASSLRPGVVEETQYF | TGTGCCAGCAGTTTAAGGCCCGGGGTGGTAGAGGAGACCCAGTACTTC
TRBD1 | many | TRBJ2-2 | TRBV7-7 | CASSPRDRGAGELFF | TGTGCTAGCAGCCCCCGGGACAGGGGCGCCGGGGAGCTGTTTTTT
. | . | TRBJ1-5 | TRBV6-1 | CASAGTSNQPQHF | TGTGCCAGCGCGGGGACTAGCAATCAGCCCCAGCATTTT
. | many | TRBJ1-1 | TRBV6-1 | CASWGVLGTEAFF | TGTGCCAGCTGGGGGGTCCTGGGCACTGAAGCTTTCTTT
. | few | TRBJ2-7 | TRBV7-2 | CASSLGGTLLPEQYF | TGTGCCAGCAGCCTTGGGGGGACTCTCCTTCCCGAGCAGTACTTC
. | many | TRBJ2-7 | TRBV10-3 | CAISLRDVSYEQYF | TGTGCCATCAGCCTCCGGGACGTCTCCTACGAGCAGTACTTC
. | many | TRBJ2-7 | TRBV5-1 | CASSWRNGDEQYF | TGCGCCAGCAGCTGGCGTAACGGGGACGAGCAGTACTTC
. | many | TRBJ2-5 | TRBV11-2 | CASSLARSERETQYF | TGTGCCAGCAGCTTAGCCCGATCGGAGCGAGAGACCCAGTACTTC
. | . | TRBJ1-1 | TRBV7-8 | CASSLAGEVTEAFF | TGTGCCAGCAGCTTAGCCGGGGAAGTCACTGAAGCTTTCTTT
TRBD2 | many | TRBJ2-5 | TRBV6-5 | CASSYSPSGRYQETQYF | TGTGCCAGCAGTTACTCGCCTAGCGGGAGATATCAAGAGACCCAGTACTTC
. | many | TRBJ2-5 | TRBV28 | CASKKAGEETQYF | TGTGCCAGCAAAAAGGCAGGGGAAGAGACCCAGTACTTC
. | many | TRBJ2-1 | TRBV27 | CASSPQRTGDEQFF | TGTGCCAGCAGTCCCCAGAGGACGGGGGATGAGCAGTTCTTC
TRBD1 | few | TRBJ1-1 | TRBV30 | CAWSVRGGTGGTEAFF | TGTGCCTGGAGTGTAAGAGGGGGGACAGGGGGCACTGAAGCTTTCTTT
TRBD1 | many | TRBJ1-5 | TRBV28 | CASSPDRERQPQHF | TGTGCCAGCAGCCCTGACAGGGAAAGGCAGCCCCAGCATTTT
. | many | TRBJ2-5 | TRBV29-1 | CSAGRGQETQYF | TGCAGCGCTGGTAGGGGACAAGAGACCCAGTACTTC
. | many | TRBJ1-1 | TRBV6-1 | CASSETPGQNTEAFF | TGTGCCAGCAGTGAAACCCCGGGACAGAACACTGAAGCTTTCTTT
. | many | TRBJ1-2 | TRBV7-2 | CASSDGVNYGYTF | TGTGCCAGCAGCGACGGGGTAAACTATGGCTACACCTTC
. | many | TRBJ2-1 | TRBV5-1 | CASSSVQGVYNEQFF | TGCGCCAGCAGCTCTGTACAGGGTGTCTACAATGAGCAGTTCTTC
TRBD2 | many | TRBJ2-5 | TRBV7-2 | CASSPQRGMGETQYF | TGTGCCAGCAGCCCCCAGCGGGGGATGGGAGAGACCCAGTACTTC
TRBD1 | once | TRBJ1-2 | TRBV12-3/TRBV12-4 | CASSWGTGLGYTF | TGTGCCAGCAGTTGGGGGACAGGCCTTGGCTACACCTTC
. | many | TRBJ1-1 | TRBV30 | CASFFTGNTEAFF | TGTGCCTCATTTTTTACGGGGAACACTGAAGCTTTCTTT
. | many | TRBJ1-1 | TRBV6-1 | CAAVRQSYTEAFF | TGTGCCGCCGTCAGACAGTCTTACACTGAAGCTTTCTTT
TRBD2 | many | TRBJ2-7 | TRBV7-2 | CASSLTSGATYEQYF | TGTGCCAGCAGCTTGACTAGCGGGGCGACATACGAGCAGTACTTC
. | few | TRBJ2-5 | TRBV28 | CASSKTVQETQYF | TGTGCCAGCAGTAAGACAGTACAAGAGACCCAGTACTTC
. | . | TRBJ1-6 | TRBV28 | CASIEGGDPYNSPLHF | TGTGCCAGCATCGAGGGGGGAGACCCCTATAATTCACCCCTCCACTTT